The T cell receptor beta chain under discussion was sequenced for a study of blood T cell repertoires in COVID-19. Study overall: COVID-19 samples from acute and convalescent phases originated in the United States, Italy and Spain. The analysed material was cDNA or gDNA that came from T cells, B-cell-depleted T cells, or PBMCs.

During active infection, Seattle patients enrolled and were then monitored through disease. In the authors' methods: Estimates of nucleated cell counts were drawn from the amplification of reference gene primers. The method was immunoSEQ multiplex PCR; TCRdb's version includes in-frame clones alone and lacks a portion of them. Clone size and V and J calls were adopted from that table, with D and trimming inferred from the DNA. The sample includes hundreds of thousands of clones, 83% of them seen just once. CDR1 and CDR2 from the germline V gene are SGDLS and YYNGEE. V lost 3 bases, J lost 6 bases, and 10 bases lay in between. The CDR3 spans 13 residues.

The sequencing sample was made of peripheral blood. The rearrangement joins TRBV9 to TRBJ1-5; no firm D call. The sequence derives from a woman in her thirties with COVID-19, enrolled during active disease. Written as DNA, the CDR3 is TGTGCCAGCAGCGGGAGCGAGGGTCAGCCCCAGCATTTT. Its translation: CASSGSEGQPQHF.